This T cell receptor (beta chain) came from a study of T cells after yellow fever vaccination. General study results and limits: Most primary-vaccination clones recurred post-booster (approximately 95% CD4, 88% CD8). The appearance of a small share of clonotypes in both CD4 and CD8 compartments was observed.

In its sample, this clonotype was seen a few times. MiXCR, applied by TCRdb to the 5' RACE reads, yields one record per CDR3 protein. The repertoire holds 50,000 to 65,000 distinct CDR3 sequences, with 5% to 8.5% as singletons. V dropped 0 bases and J dropped 7 bases, with 7 bases sitting between them. The CDR3 is 13 residues long. Germline CDR1 is ENHRY and CDR2 is SYGVKD. The V call is TRBV10-3, the J call TRBJ2-1; D unresolved. The material sequenced was CD8+ T cells not binding an NS4B(214-222) dextramer, sorted from PBMCs, taken approximately 47 days after the first yellow fever vaccination. This receptor was identified in a man in his late teens or twenties who received the YFV17D yellow fever vaccine. The CDR3 coding sequence is TGTGCCATCAGTGAGTCGGAGCCGAATGAGCAGTTCTTC. Translated: CAISESEPNEQFF.